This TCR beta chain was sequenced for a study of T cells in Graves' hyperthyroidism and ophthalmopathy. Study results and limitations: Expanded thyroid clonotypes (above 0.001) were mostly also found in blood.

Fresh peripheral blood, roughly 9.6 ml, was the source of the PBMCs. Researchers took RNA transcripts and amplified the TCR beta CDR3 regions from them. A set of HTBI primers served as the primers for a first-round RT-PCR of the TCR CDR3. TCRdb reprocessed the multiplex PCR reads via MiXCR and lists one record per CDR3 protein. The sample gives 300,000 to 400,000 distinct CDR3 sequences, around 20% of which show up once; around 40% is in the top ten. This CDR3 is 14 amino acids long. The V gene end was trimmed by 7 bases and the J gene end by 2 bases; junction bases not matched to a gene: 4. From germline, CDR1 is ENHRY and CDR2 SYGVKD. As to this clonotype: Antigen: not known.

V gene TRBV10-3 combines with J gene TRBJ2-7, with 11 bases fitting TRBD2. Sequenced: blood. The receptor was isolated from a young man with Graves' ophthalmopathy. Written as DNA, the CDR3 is TGTGCCATCACCGATAGCGGGGGGGCCTACGAGCAGTACTTC. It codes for CAITDSGGAYEQYF.